This T cell receptor (beta chain) derives from a study of blood T cell repertoires in COVID-19 (dated by TCRdb to the early 2020s). General notes on the study: Samples covering the acute and convalescent phases of COVID-19 were provided by collaborators in the United States, Italy and Spain. The prospective study material was composed of cDNA or gDNA derived from T cells, B-cell-depleted T cells, or PBMCs. Subjects who had been exposed to COVID-19, were actively infected with it, or had recovered from it provided the deeply sampled blood TCRbeta repertoires that made up the dataset. The repertoires were made available in a free public database intended to serve as a resource for research on the immune response to SARS-CoV-2. Samples were obtained from the ongoing ImmuneRACE study (first 160 participants) and from over 1,000 subjects provided by 6 global collaborators. A de-identified subject ID, COVID-19 status, age in years and sex were almost always included in the sample metadata. HLA class I and class II types, where available, came from metadata supplied by the sample provider rather than from assay-based typing. The research as a whole found: Clinical and demographic metadata were provided uncurated, with the amount varying by source and participant.

Remarks on this clone: The antigen this receptor binds is unknown. No much larger clone exists at a distance of one base, and base qualities are not known.

The CDR3 has 11 amino acids, counting the end cysteine and phenylalanine. Of the read, only the CDR3 DNA is kept; its 33 bases are in frame from base 1. From a lookup of the germline V gene, CDR1 and CDR2 are LGHNT and FRNRAP. The germline ends are 5 bases apart after V is trimmed by 3 bases and J by 5 bases. Participants in the prospective study were enrolled through a virtual design, were aged 18 to 89 years, and lived in roughly 26 United States geographic areas. In the prospective study, cohorts were assigned on the basis of participant-reported clinical history obtained from a screening survey and a study questionnaire. Recovered participants in ImmuneRACE Cohort 3 were defined as having two consecutive negative NP/OP PCR tests, clearance from a healthcare professional, or resolution of symptoms. In the prospective study, mobile phlebotomists collected whole blood, serum and a nasopharyngeal or oropharyngeal swab from each participant. Participants in the prospective study had the option to provide additional blood draws and questionnaires over an approximately 2-month period. Prospective study blood samples were shipped either frozen or at room temperature before DNA extraction.

TCRbeta CDR3 regions were amplified from genomic DNA by means of the immunoSEQ Assay, a bias-controlled multiplex PCR. In the original analysis: The number of nucleated cells in each sample was estimated by amplification of reference gene primers within the assay. To quantify the absolute abundance of each unique TCRbeta CDR3 rearrangement, sequence reads were collapsed and filtered. For each sample, productive Simpson clonality was calculated as the square root of Simpson's diversity index across productive rearrangements. Sourced from immuneACCESS, this table was stored by TCRdb with only in-frame sequences that have V and J called. A share of the clones is absent; for the studies checked, an unresolved V gene accounts for under half, and the remainder has no known explanation. From that table come the V and J calls and clone size; the DNA was used to work out D and trimming. The sample table lists about 300,000 clones, about 90% of them with a count of one. Approximately 6% of the sample is in the top ten clones.

The V and J segments used are TRBV12-5 and TRBJ2-7; there is no confident call for the D gene. The specimen sequenced was PBMCs or T cells enriched from blood (not recorded which). This clonotype originated in a woman in her 30s who had recovered from COVID-19. Read as DNA, the sequence is TGTGCTAGTGGTTTTAATGACGAGCAGTACTTC. It is translated as CASGFNDEQYF.